Sequencing of this T cell receptor (beta chain) was carried out in a study of Tregs in tolerant kidney transplant recipients. The CDR3 length is 14 residues. Germline CDR1 is LNHDA and CDR2 is SQIVND (reference sequence). The V end was cut by 2 bases, the J end by 6 bases, with 11 bases between. A remark on this clone: Its target is not known.

TCRdb's copy holds only in-frame clones and misses some; the assay was immunoSEQ multiplex PCR. The profile covers about 94,000 clones, with over 85% appearing a single time and 0.46% taken by the ten largest. Overall study findings and caveats: Tregs expanded with activated donor B cells seemed most donor-specific. Donor-specific Treg expansion exceeded global Treg expansion in tolerant patients, suggesting antigen drive. Nucleotide sequences could not be compared across some patients' samples due to primer changes.

This TCR derives from a human donor who received a combined kidney and bone marrow transplant. The rearrangement links TRBV19 to TRBJ2-1; possible D gene TRBD2, 5 bases. The sequencing used CD4+ T cells from blood, collected before the transplant. CDR3 sequence reads: CASSIREGINEQFF. The DNA of the CDR3 is TGTGCCAGTAGTATACGGGAAGGAATCAATGAGCAGTTCTTC.